These T cell receptor beta chains were read from a single sample in a study of T cell changes during pregnancy in multiple sclerosis. Sequencing was performed with immunoSEQ multiplex PCR; in TCRdb, only in-frame clones are kept and a portion is missing. This sample yields some 37,000 clones, of which around 91% are seen a single time; 0.78% belongs to the top ten. Sequencing was performed on CD4+ T cells from peripheral blood mononuclear cells, taken before pregnancy. The origin of the receptors is a female donor with multiple sclerosis, enrolled in a pregnancy study. CDR3s include the opening cysteine and the closing phenylalanine or tryptophan. Each record gives: clone size, V gene, D gene, J gene, CDR3 protein, CDR3 DNA. A D gene is named only where the DNA matches it firmly. Only part of the rows carry a size: once, few, many, or a class if the clone is expanded.

-	TRBV10-3	-	TRBJ1-2	CAITGPGPGGYTF	TGTGCCATCACCGGCCCGGGTCCGGGAGGCTACACCTTC
-	TRBV30	-	TRBJ2-3	CAWSVLGGAPTDTQYF	TGTGCCTGGAGTGTACTAGGGGGGGCCCCCACAGATACGCAGTATTTT
-	TRBV6-1	TRBD1	TRBJ2-7	CASSRTGTGVYEQYF	TGTGCCAGCAGTCGCACCGGGACAGGGGTCTACGAGCAGTACTTC
-	TRBV4-3	TRBD2	TRBJ2-3	CASSQGLSGRASTDTQYF	TGCGCCAGCAGCCAAGGATTAAGCGGGAGGGCTAGCACAGATACGCAGTATTTT
-	TRBV28	-	TRBJ1-2	CASSLQLGGYGYTF	TGTGCCAGCAGTTTACAGCTAGGCGGCTATGGCTACACCTTC
once	TRBV18	TRBD1	TRBJ2-3	CASSLRTGSSTDTQYF	TGTGCCAGCTCACTTCGGACAGGTTCTAGCACAGATACGCAGTATTTT
-	TRBV27	TRBD2	TRBJ2-1	CASSLSSGTPGEQFF	TGTGCCAGCAGTCTCTCTAGCGGGACCCCCGGGGAGCAGTTCTTC
-	TRBV2	-	TRBJ1-1	CASREDRYTEAFF	TGTGCCAGCAGGGAAGACAGATACACTGAAGCTTTCTTT
-	TRBV28	-	TRBJ2-4	CASSQQLNIQYF	TGTGCCAGCAGTCAACAGCTAAACATTCAGTACTTC
-	TRBV14	TRBD2	TRBJ2-5	CASSLPGTSGSKTQYF	TGTGCCAGCAGCCTACCAGGGACTAGCGGGAGCAAGACCCAGTACTTC
-	TRBV7-2	TRBD1	TRBJ1-1	CASSLQGGARNTEAFF	TGTGCCAGCAGCCTCCAGGGGGGCGCGCGGAACACTGAAGCTTTCTTT
-	TRBV19	-	TRBJ2-1	CATMDYHEQFF	TGTGCCACCATGGACTATCACGAGCAGTTCTTC
-	TRBV7-9	TRBD2	TRBJ2-1	CASLSGSGRMDEQFF	TGTGCCAGCCTCTCCGGTAGCGGGAGAATGGATGAGCAGTTCTTC
-	TRBV7-2	-	TRBJ2-7	CASSLEVQGFYEQYF	TGTGCCAGCAGCTTAGAGGTCCAGGGCTTTTACGAGCAGTACTTC
-	TRBV5-1	-	TRBJ1-4	CASSLGQRNEKLFF	TGCGCCAGCAGCTTGGGACAGCGTAATGAAAAACTGTTTTTT
once	TRBV2	-	TRBJ2-1	CASRATGSYNEQFF	TGTGCCAGCAGAGCGACAGGATCCTACAATGAGCAGTTCTTC
-	TRBV7-8	TRBD2	TRBJ2-2	CASSNRTSGNTGELFF	TGTGCCAGCAGCAATCGGACTAGCGGGAACACCGGGGAGCTGTTTTTT
-	TRBV19	-	TRBJ1-5	CASRDFGRGFEQPQHF	TGTGCCAGTAGGGACTTCGGTCGTGGTTTTGAGCAGCCCCAGCATTTT
-	TRBV27	-	TRBJ2-1	CASSNGQSSYNEQFF	TGTGCCAGCAGCAACGGACAGAGCTCCTACAATGAGCAGTTCTTC
-	TRBV2	TRBD1	TRBJ1-1	CASKGQGATEAFF	TGTGCCAGCAAGGGACAGGGGGCCACTGAAGCTTTCTTT
-	TRBV18	TRBD1	TRBJ2-7	CASSPTGTGYEQYF	TGTGCCAGCTCACCGACCGGGACAGGTTACGAGCAGTACTTC
once	TRBV5-4	-	TRBJ2-5	CASSPPGGQETQYF	TGTGCCAGCAGCCCCCCCGGGGGACAAGAGACCCAGTACTTC